A single TCR beta chain is shown here with its context. As yet, its antigen is unknown. This specimen belongs to a study of cytomegalovirus exposure and HLA in healthy donors. Study-wide results and limits: The study put under 200 TCR beta chains on its list as cytomegalovirus-associated.

The repertoire was sequenced with immunoSEQ multiplex PCR; TCRdb's copy has only in-frame clones and lacks some. There are 130,000 or so clones in the sample; roughly 91% occur only once, and about 3.7% lies in the top ten. The V gene end was trimmed by 6 bases and the J gene end by 5 bases; junction bases not matched to a gene: 6. Germline assignment: CDR1 SNHLY and CDR2 FYNNEI. This CDR3 contains 14 residues. What was sequenced was PBMCs. The receptor was derived from a young man in good health and CMV-seronegative. V usage is TRBV2 and J usage is TRBJ2-5, with 10 bases lining up with TRBD2. The CDR3, as DNA: TGTGCCAGCAGGATCCTAGCGGGAGATGAGACCCAGTACTTC. Its protein is CASRILAGDETQYF.